The 6 T cell receptor beta chains given below trace back to one sample, sequenced in a study of cytomegalovirus exposure and HLA in healthy donors. The PCR made use of 60 Vbeta and 13 Jbeta primers. The data were produced by immunoSEQ multiplex PCR, yet TCRdb's version contains in-frame clones alone and is incomplete. The table lists 200,000 or so clones. The sample taken for sequencing was PBMCs. The receptors come from a girl aged 2 to 9 in good health and CMV-seropositive.

V and J are TRBV10-2 and TRBJ1-2; possibly TRBD1 for D (5 bases). V shed 10 bases and J shed 6 bases, with 30 bases lying between them. CDR1 and CDR2 from the germline V gene are WSHSY and SAAADI. CDR3 size: 17 residues. As DNA, the CDR3 is TGCGCCACCTCAGGGTACCACCTCTCGCTGACCTTAAATGGCTACACCTTC. It encodes CATSGYHLSLTLNGYTF.

The rearrangement uses TRBV18 and TRBJ1-1, with D possibly being TRBD1 (5 bases). The CDR3 contains 16 residues. Trimming took off 1 base at V and 3 bases at J, with 15 bases between the two ends. Germline CDR1 KGHSH, CDR2 LQKENI. The CDR3 bases are TGTGCCAGCTCACCACTTTTGGGGGAGGTCGACACTGAAGCTTTCTTT. Protein product: CASSPLLGEVDTEAFF. Supplemented by reference TRBV18 and TRBJ1-1, the full variable domain reads NAGVMQNPRHLVRRRGQEARLRCSPMKGHSHVYWYRQLPEEGLKFMVYLQKENIIDESGMPKERFSAEFPKEGPSILRIQQVVRGDSAAYFCASSPLLGEVDTEAFFGQGTRLTVV.

The chain combines TRBV28 with TRBJ1-5; 9 bases align to TRBD1. The CDR3 runs to 14 residues. Germline V gives CDR1 MDHEN, CDR2 SYDVKM. J was trimmed by 5 bases and V by 6 bases; bases with no gene match: 5. CDR3 sequence: CASRRDREYQPQHF. The CDR3 DNA is TGTGCCAGCAGGAGGGACAGGGAATATCAGCCCCAGCATTTT.

The genes are TRBV6-1 and TRBJ1-5, with 12 bases lining up with TRBD1. Trimming took 4 bases from V and 10 from J; bases not matched to a gene: 11. This CDR3 has 16 residues. Germline V gene sequence: CDR1 MNHNS, CDR2 SASEGT. Written as DNA, the CDR3 is TGTGCCAGCAGTGTCCCGGGACAGGGGGCTCTCGTTCCCCAGCATTTT. Translated, it gives CASSVPGQGALVPQHF.

The V call is TRBV5-8, the J call TRBJ1-1; D gene unclear. Germline lookup yields CDR1 SGHTS and CDR2 YDEGEE. This CDR3 spans 13 amino acids. V was shortened by 0 bases and J by 6 bases, with 9 bases between the two germline ends. The DNA for the CDR3 is TGTGCCAGCAGCTTGGAGAGGGTCGCTGAAGCTTTCTTT. This codes for CASSLERVAEAFF.

The rearrangement joins TRBV6-1 to TRBJ1-1, with D perhaps TRBD1 (6 bases). Trimming removed 3 bases at V and 6 bases at J, with 11 bases between. This CDR3 spans 13 amino acids. Germline loops: CDR1 MNHNS, CDR2 SASEGT. Here the CDR3 DNA reads TGTGCCAGCAGTGAGTCAGGGGAACCTGAAGCTTTCTTT. Its translation is CASSESGEPEAFF.